Below, 13 T cell receptor beta chains from the same sample are listed, as sequenced in a study of T cell responses to AZD1222 COVID-19 vaccine. Libraries were prepared by immunoSEQ multiplex PCR; TCRdb keeps only in-frame clonotypes and omits some of them. The repertoire consists of about 140,000 clones, with about 87% occurring once and the leading ten covering 1.9%. This sample comprised peripheral blood, obtained on day 0 of AZD1222 vaccination. Every receptor here comes from an adult in good health.

V and J are TRBV15 and TRBJ1-1, with unresolved D. Germline V gene data show CDR1 as LNHNV and CDR2 as YYDKDF (reference sequence). V lost 3 bases and J 1 base, leaving 9 bases between the germline ends. This CDR3 comprises 14 residues. CDR3 sequence: CATSSQYSNTEAFF. The CDR3 DNA follows: TGTGCCACCAGCAGCCAATATTCGAACACTGAAGCTTTCTTT.

The rearrangement joins TRBV5-6 to TRBJ1-1; tentative D call: TRBD1 (6 bases). CDR1 is SGHDT and CDR2 is YYEEEE in the germline V gene. Trimming took 2 bases from V and 0 from J, leaving 11 bases between them. The CDR3 has 15 amino acids. CDR3 sequence reads: CASSFRDIVNTEAFF. The CDR3 DNA reads TGTGCCAGCAGCTTCCGGGACATAGTGAACACTGAAGCTTTCTTT.

The CDR3 loop is CASSQDDVVRTEGYTF. The CDR3 DNA reads as TGCGCCAGCAGCCAAGATGATGTCGTTCGGACGGAAGGCTACACCTTC. The chain couples TRBV4-1 to TRBJ1-2; D gene ambiguous. The CDR3 length is 16 residues. V shed 0 bases and J shed 8 bases, with 19 bases lying between them. Germline V CDR1 and CDR2: MGHRA, YSYEKL.

The chain couples TRBV7-8 to TRBJ1-2, with 9 bases identical to TRBD1. The CDR3 extends over 19 amino acids. The germline V gene has CDR1 SGHVS and CDR2 FQNEAQ. The J segment lost 4 bases and the V segment lost 2 bases, leaving 17 bases of the junction unmatched. CDR3 nucleotides: TGTGCCAGCAGCTTAAAACACCCCCCCGGGACAGGGTCCGTCTATGGCTACACCTTC. It encodes CASSLKHPPGTGSVYGYTF.

This clone was recorded once. The chain couples TRBV4-3 to TRBJ1-1; maybe TRBD1 (6 bases). Deletions cut 0 bases from V and 1 base from J, with 12 bases between. Germline V lookup: CDR1 LGHNA, CDR2 YSLEER. The CDR3 is made up of 16 amino acids. CDR3 loop: CASSQDRARGNTEAFF. CDR3 bases: TGCGCCAGCAGCCAAGATCGAGCCAGGGGGAACACTGAAGCTTTCTTT.

This chain links TRBV29-1 with TRBJ1-1, with D hard to call. Per the germline V gene, CDR1 is SQVTM and CDR2 is ANQGSEA. The length of the CDR3 is 13 residues. V lost 6 bases and J lost 2, with 13 bases in between. The CDR3 nucleotides are TGCAGCGTCTCCGTGGCGGGAAACACTGAAGCTTTCTTT. Protein: CSVSVAGNTEAFF.

A single count supports this clone. The rearrangement links TRBV6-4 to TRBJ2-1, with 8 nucleotides matching TRBD1. Unmatched junction bases numbered 4, after V lost 3 bases and J lost 6 bases. The CDR3 has 14 amino acids. The germline V gene has CDR1 MRHNA and CDR2 SNTAGT. The CDR3 DNA reads TGTGCCAGCAGTGAAACAGGGGGTTCCAATGAGCAGTTCTTC. Its protein product is CASSETGGSNEQFF.

This sequence joins TRBV7-9 and TRBJ2-7; D is ambiguous. V was clipped by 1 base and J by 3 bases, with 4 bases between them. The CDR3 spans 12 residues. Germline CDR1 and CDR2: SEHNR and FQNEAQ (reference sequence). The CDR3: CASSLGYYEQYF. CDR3 DNA sequence: TGTGCCAGCAGCTTAGGTTACTACGAGCAGTACTTC.

This clone occurred a few times. This chain uses TRBV20-1 with TRBJ2-2; D is unclear. V was shortened by 3 bases and J by 1 base, with 9 bases between the two germline ends. This CDR3 is built from 14 residues. Germline loops: CDR1 DFQATT, CDR2 SNEGSKA (reference sequence). The CDR3 loop is CSASRDKNTGELFF. DNA for the CDR3: TGCAGTGCTAGTAGAGACAAGAACACCGGGGAGCTGTTTTTT.

This clone was detected once. This chain uses TRBV2 with TRBJ1-1; no definite D call. CDR1 and CDR2 (germline): SNHLY, FYNNEI. The CDR3 totals 14 residues. The V and J ends lost 3 bases and 1 base respectively, with 9 bases between them. The CDR3 DNA sequence: TGTGCCAGCAGTGATTCAACAGCGAACACTGAAGCTTTCTTT. Its translation is CASSDSTANTEAFF.

This clone has only a few counts. This chain joins TRBV5-4 and TRBJ1-1; D not resolved. The CDR3 loop spans 12 amino acids. Germline V CDR1 and CDR2: SGHNT, YYREEE (reference sequence). V was trimmed by 5 bases and J by 1 base, leaving 6 bases between them. CDR3 nucleotides: TGTGCCAGCAGTCCCACGAACACTGAAGCTTTCTTT. It codes for CASSPTNTEAFF. Looking up the rest from reference TRBV5-4 and TRBJ1-1 gives the full variable domain: ETGVTQSPTHLIKTRGQQVTLRCSSQSGHNTVSWYQQALGQGPQFIFQYYREEENGRGNFPPRFSGLQFPNYSSELNVNALELDDSALYLCASSPTNTEAFFGQGTRLTVV.

The gene calls are TRBV2 and TRBJ1-2; D unresolved. This CDR3 region has 15 residues. The ends were cut back, 2 bases at V and 1 base at J, with 11 bases in the middle. Germline CDR1 and CDR2: SNHLY and FYNNEI. Here the CDR3 reads CASSEIPLSNYGYTF. The CDR3 DNA sequence: TGTGCCAGCAGTGAAATCCCCCTCAGTAACTATGGCTACACCTTC.

The chain uses TRBV9 and TRBJ1-2; unclear D gene. This CDR3 has 15 residues. The V and J ends lost 0 bases and 3 bases respectively, with 12 bases between them. Germline V lookup: CDR1 SGDLS, CDR2 YYNGEE. The CDR3 sequence is CASSVEERADYGYTF. The CDR3 nucleotides read TGTGCCAGCAGCGTAGAGGAGAGGGCGGACTATGGCTACACCTTC. The full variable domain, with the rest looked up from reference TRBV9 and TRBJ1-2, is DSGVTQTPKHLITATGQRVTLRCSPRSGDLSVYWYQQSLDQGLQFLIQYYNGEERAKGNILERFSAQQFPDLHSELNLSSLELGDSALYFCASSVEERADYGYTFGSGTRLTVV.